A single sample is the source of the 14 T cell receptor beta chains below, sequenced in a study of T cells after yellow fever vaccination. TCRdb used MiXCR to reprocess the 5' RACE reads, holding one entry per CDR3 protein. The sample includes 230,000 or so distinct CDR3 sequences, around 6.7% of them seen just once. This sample comprised CD4+ T cells sorted from PBMCs, obtained on the day of the yellow fever booster vaccination. Receptors were obtained from a man aged 30 to 45 who received the YFV17D yellow fever vaccine.

The CDR3 region has the DNA TGCGCCAGCAGTAGACAGGGCCAAGGAAACACCATATATTTT. Encoded protein: CASSRQGQGNTIYF. The chain carries TRBV10-2 and TRBJ1-3; 7 bases are a match to TRBD1. Germline CDR1 WSHSY, CDR2 SAAADI. The CDR3 length is 14 residues. J gave up 4 bases and V 5 bases, and 5 bases lay outside the gene matches.

This clonotype was detected ten times or more. The chain uses TRBV20-1 and TRBJ2-7; tentative D call: TRBD2 (6 bases). The germline gives CDR1 DFQATT, CDR2 SNEGSKA (reference sequence). The CDR3 is made up of 14 amino acids. Trimming took 6 bases from V and 6 from J, leaving 21 bases between them. The CDR3 loop reads CSASHGLANSEQYF. In DNA form, the CDR3 reads TGCAGTGCATCACACGGGCTAGCGAATAGCGAGCAGTACTTC.

The chain is built from TRBV29-1 and TRBJ2-7; 10 nucleotides agree with TRBD1. CDR1 is SQVTM, CDR2 ANQGSEA, per germline. The V gene end was trimmed by 6 bases and the J gene end by 4 bases; junction bases not matched to a gene: 6. The CDR3 runs to 13 residues. DNA for the CDR3: TGCAGCGTAGTTGGACAGGGGGGGTACGAGCAGTACTTC. This encodes CSVVGQGGYEQYF.

This clonotype was detected many times. V and J are TRBV10-1 and TRBJ2-1; D is unresolved. CDR3 length equals 13 residues. V shed 1 base and J shed 7 bases, with 8 bases lying between them. Germline values: CDR1 WNHNN, CDR2 SYGVQD (reference sequence). In DNA, the CDR3 is TGCGCCAGCAGTGAGTTTGGGTGGAATGAGCAGTTCTTC. It is translated as CASSEFGWNEQFF.

This clonotype came up many times. One end of the junction varies from germline; a read error may be responsible. The chain has TRBV20-1 and TRBJ2-5; D perhaps matches TRBD1 (6 bases). The CDR3 spans 13 residues. Germline V gene sequence: CDR1 DFQATT, CDR2 SNEGSKA (reference sequence). The CDR3 reads CSARDRYQETQYF. In DNA form, the CDR3 reads TGCAGTGCAAGAGACAGGTACCAAGAGACCCAGTACTTC.

This clonotype was counted only a few times. The chain uses TRBV5-1 and TRBJ2-5; D possibly uses TRBD1 or TRBD2 (5 bases each). Trimming shortened V by 0 bases and J by 10 bases, and 16 bases separated the two germline ends. This CDR3 contains 14 residues. CDR1 and CDR2 from the germline V gene are SGHRS and YFSETQ. In DNA form, the CDR3 reads TGCGCCAGCAGCTTGGGGGCCCATATGGGGGACCAGTACTTC. Its translation: CASSLGAHMGDQYF.

Many counts were recorded for this clonotype. The J gene is TRBJ1-5, the V gene TRBV5-1, with D unresolved. V lost 1 base, J lost 4 bases, and 6 bases lay in between. Germline loops: CDR1 SGHRS, CDR2 YFSETQ. The CDR3 is 13 amino acids. The CDR3 spells CASSLSGNQPQHF. In DNA, the CDR3 is TGCGCCAGCAGCTTGAGTGGAAATCAGCCCCAGCATTTT.

This clonotype was counted between two and nine times. The chain recombines TRBV12-3 or TRBV12-4 with TRBJ2-1; 7 positions agree with TRBD2. Trimming at V came to 6 bases and at J to 8 bases, leaving 10 bases not matched to a gene. This CDR3 has 14 amino acids. The CDR3 nucleotides read TGTGCCAGCAGAGGACTAGTTCGGTTCGATGAGCAGTTCTTC. Its protein is CASRGLVRFDEQFF.

This clonotype was detected many times. The chain uses TRBV4-3 and TRBJ2-1; no reliable D call. The CDR3 totals 15 residues. Germline CDR1 and CDR2: LGHNA and YSLEER. The germline V and J ends were trimmed by 0 bases and 5 bases, with 11 bases remaining between them. CDR3: CASSQDSGLHNEQFF. CDR3 nucleotide sequence: TGCGCCAGCAGCCAAGATAGTGGGCTGCACAATGAGCAGTTCTTC.

This clonotype was counted ten times or more. The chain has TRBV12-3 or TRBV12-4 and TRBJ2-1; the D is unclear. Trimming took off 2 bases at V and 9 bases at J, with 5 bases between the two ends. The CDR3 contains 11 residues. CDR3 sequence reads: CASSLYGEQFF. In nucleotides, the CDR3 is TGTGCCAGCAGTTTATACGGTGAGCAGTTCTTC.

Ten or more counts support this clonotype. The rearrangement joins TRBV12-3 or TRBV12-4 to TRBJ1-1; tentatively, D is TRBD1 (6 bases). There are 13 residues in the CDR3. Trimming took 10 bases from V and 1 from J, leaving 13 bases between them. This CDR3 is CATSGQQNTEAFF. CDR3 in DNA: TGTGCCACCAGCGGACAGCAGAACACTGAAGCTTTCTTT.

This clonotype has ten or more counts. The chain is built from TRBV14 and TRBJ2-7, with 9 bases lining up with TRBD1. Germline V gene sequence: CDR1 SGHDN, CDR2 FVKESK. After removal of 3 bases from V and 5 bases from J, the junction contained 2 bases not matched to a gene. The CDR3 sequence is 13 residues long. The CDR3 nucleotides read TGTGCCAGCAGCCAGGACAGGGGCCACGAGCAGTACTTC. It is translated as CASSQDRGHEQYF.

The J gene is TRBJ2-3, the V gene TRBV20-1; the match to TRBD2 covers 14 bases. Germline loops: CDR1 DFQATT, CDR2 SNEGSKA (reference sequence). J lost 9 bases, V lost 2 bases, and 16 bases had no gene match. The CDR3 totals 18 residues. The CDR3 loop is CSARHSPTSGRASGTQYF. CDR3 nucleotides: TGCAGTGCTAGACACTCCCCGACTAGCGGGAGGGCCTCGGGCACGCAGTATTTT.

The genes are TRBV10-3 and TRBJ2-3; 9 nucleotides agree with TRBD2. With 7 bases clipped from V and 5 bases from J, the junction kept 10 bases outside the gene matches. CDR1 and CDR2 (germline): ENHRY, SYGVKD. This CDR3 region has 15 residues. CDR3 sequence reads: CAIKGLAGVQDTQYF. Here the CDR3 DNA reads TGTGCCATCAAGGGGTTAGCGGGAGTTCAAGATACGCAGTATTTT.